Below are 27 T cell receptor beta chains sequenced from a single sample in a study of T cells in Graves' hyperthyroidism and ophthalmopathy. Amplified TCR beta CDR3 regions derived from RNA transcripts. The HTBI set primed first-round TCR CDR3 RT-PCR. TCRdb redid the calling of the multiplex PCR reads with MiXCR, one entry per CDR3 protein. Counted here are under 450,000 distinct CDR3 sequences, roughly 14% occurring once; the ten biggest clones make up over 12%. Specimen: blood. The origin of the receptors is a woman aged 18 to 35 with Graves' hyperthyroidism.

This rearrangement joins TRBV4-2 to TRBJ1-2, with D perhaps TRBD1 (5 bases). CDR3 length: 20 amino acids. Trimming shortened V by 0 bases and J by 4 bases, and 27 bases separated the two germline ends. The germline CDR1 and CDR2 sequences are LGHNA and YNFKEQ. CDR3 coding DNA: TGTGCCAGCAGCCAAGAGCGGGGCCCACTTGGCAGGAAGTATCGCTATGGCTACACCTTC. The encoded protein is CASSQERGPLGRKYRYGYTF.

This sequence joins TRBV15 and TRBJ1-4; D is possibly TRBD1 (5 bases). This CDR3 comprises 13 residues. Germline V gene sequence: CDR1 LNHNV, CDR2 YYDKDF (reference sequence). The CDR3 DNA sequence: TGTGCGGCCAGGGCTACAACTAATGAAAAACTGTTTTTT. Amino acid sequence: CAARATTNEKLFF.

This clonotype was detected many times. The chain carries TRBV29-1 and TRBJ2-5, with D uncertain. This CDR3 region has 12 residues. The germline V gene encodes CDR1 SQVTM and CDR2 ANQGSEA. The V end was cut by 5 bases, the J end by 8 bases, with 15 bases between. The CDR3 DNA reads as TGCAGCGTTCTTTCCTCGGCCCTCACCCAGTACTTC. Translating it yields CSVLSSALTQYF.

This clonotype has a handful of counts. The chain links TRBV5-1 to TRBJ1-4; 7 nucleotides match TRBD1. The CDR3 extends over 15 amino acids. With 5 bases clipped from V and 2 bases from J, the junction kept 6 bases outside the gene matches. Germline V gene sequence: CDR1 SGHRS, CDR2 YFSETQ. The CDR3 coding sequence is TGCGCCAGCAGAATTTCACAGGGGACTAATGAAAAACTGTTTTTT. Encoded protein: CASRISQGTNEKLFF.

This clonotype came up many times. The chain links TRBV7-9 to TRBJ2-6; D may be TRBD1 (6 bases). The CDR3 sequence is 16 residues long. Germline V CDR1 and CDR2: SEHNR, FQNEAQ (reference sequence). V was trimmed by 6 bases and J by 2 bases, leaving 14 bases between them. The chain's CDR3 is CASRGHPPAGANVLTF. CDR3 DNA sequence: TGTGCCAGCAGGGGACACCCTCCAGCTGGGGCCAACGTCCTGACTTTC.

This clonotype was seen only a few times. The V and J genes are TRBV19 and TRBJ1-1; D might be TRBD1 (5 bases). The germline CDR1 and CDR2 sequences are LNHDA and SQIVND (reference sequence). The CDR3 has 14 residues. V gave up 4 bases and J gave up 0 bases, with 9 bases separating them. The CDR3 DNA sequence: TGTGCCAGTAGTACGGGACGGTTGAACACTGAAGCTTTCTTT. Translating gives CASSTGRLNTEAFF.

This clonotype was counted many times. The chain carries TRBV28 and TRBJ1-5; 9 bases align to TRBD1. The CDR3 has 15 amino acids. The V and J ends lost 5 bases and 1 base, in that order; junction bases with no gene match: 3. CDR1 is MDHEN and CDR2 is SYDVKM in the germline V gene. The CDR3 DNA reads as TGTGCCAGCAGTCGGGACAGGGTGAGCAATCAGCCCCAGCATTTT. This translates into CASSRDRVSNQPQHF.

This clonotype was observed many times. This chain connects TRBV19 to TRBJ1-5; D is perhaps TRBD1 (5 bases). This CDR3 has 15 residues. The germline CDR1 and CDR2 sequences are LNHDA and SQIVND (reference sequence). Deletions cut 5 bases from V and 2 bases from J, with 13 bases between. CDR3 residues: CASSVTGGGNQPQHF. In DNA, the CDR3 is TGTGCCAGTAGTGTGACGGGGGGGGGCAATCAGCCCCAGCATTTT.

This clonotype was seen repeatedly, ten times or more. This chain connects TRBV6-1 to TRBJ2-5; D may be TRBD2 (6 bases). The CDR3 length is 14 residues. CDR1 is MNHNS, CDR2 SASEGT, per germline. V dropped 6 bases and J dropped 4 bases, with 15 bases sitting between them. The CDR3 here is CASRRASVGETQYF. CDR3 coding DNA: TGTGCCAGCAGGCGGGCTAGCGTGGGAGAGACCCAGTACTTC.

Remarks on this clonotype: A read error may account for a junction end that differs from germline. The gene calls are TRBV12-3 or TRBV12-4 and TRBJ1-3, with D perhaps TRBD1 (5 bases). This CDR3 comprises 14 residues. CDR3 loop: CASSLLGVGNTMYF. For the CDR3, the DNA is TGTGCCAGCAGTTTACTAGGGGTCGGAAACACCATGTATTTT.

In this sample, this clonotype turned up many times. The rearrangement uses TRBV12-3 or TRBV12-4 and TRBJ2-7; 11 positions match TRBD2. The V gene end was trimmed by 1 base and the J gene end by 9 bases; junction bases not matched to a gene: 8. The CDR3 is 15 amino acids. CDR3 nucleotide sequence: TGTGCCAGCAGTTTAGTTACTAGCGGGAGTGCCGTGCAGTACTTC. It specifies CASSLVTSGSAVQYF.

In this sample, this clonotype turned up many times. The CDR3 is CASSTRDALNTEAFF. The DNA for the CDR3 is TGTGCCAGCAGTACCCGGGACGCGTTGAACACTGAAGCTTTCTTT. The chain uses TRBV27 and TRBJ1-1; tentative D call: TRBD1 (5 bases). Trimming removed 5 bases from V and 0 bases from J, with 13 bases in between. The CDR3 covers 15 residues. Looked up from germline, CDR1 is MNHEY and CDR2 is SMNVEV (reference sequence).

This clonotype was seen at least ten times. The genes are TRBV3-1 and TRBJ2-1; the D is unclear. The germline V gene encodes CDR1 LGHDT and CDR2 YNNKEL (reference sequence). CDR3 size: 13 residues. With 5 bases removed from V and 5 bases from J, the gap between germline ends came to 10 bases. In DNA form, the CDR3 reads TGTGCCAGCAGCTCTCGACTGGACAATGAGCAGTTCTTC. Its translation is CASSSRLDNEQFF.

Note on this clonotype: This clone may be a read error of a much larger clone one base away. The V call is TRBV5-6, the J call TRBJ1-1; 7 bases are a match to TRBD1. Germline V lookup: CDR1 SGHDT, CDR2 YYEEEE. The CDR3 sequence is 12 residues long. V lost 4 bases, J lost 8 bases, and 5 bases stayed unmatched. The CDR3 sequence: CASSTYRGEAFF. CDR3 nucleotide sequence: TGTGCCAGCAGCACATACAGGGGAGAAGCTTTCTTT.

This rearrangement joins TRBV20-1 to TRBJ2-7, with a weak D call TRBD2 (6 bases). The germline CDR1 and CDR2 sequences are DFQATT and SNEGSKA (reference sequence). This CDR3 comprises 15 residues. V was clipped by 4 bases and J by 0 bases, with 16 bases between them. The CDR3 nucleotides read TGCAGTGCTACCGGAGGGGCTGCGGACTCCTACGAGCAGTACTTC. Translating it yields CSATGGAADSYEQYF.

V gene TRBV6-1 combines with J gene TRBJ2-7; tentatively, D is TRBD1 or TRBD2 (6 bases each). Germline V gives CDR1 MNHNS, CDR2 SASEGT. Trimming removed 1 base from V and 2 bases from J, with 9 bases in between. The CDR3 length is 14 residues. CDR3 coding DNA: TGTGCCAGCAGTGAAGATGGGGGGCCCTACGAGCAGTACTTC. It is translated as CASSEDGGPYEQYF.

This clonotype was counted between two and nine times. V usage is TRBV11-2 and J usage is TRBJ2-4; either TRBD1 or TRBD2 may fit D (5 bases each). V was shortened by 3 bases and J by 2 bases, with 11 bases between the two germline ends. Germline V gene lookup returns CDR1 SGHAT and CDR2 FQNNGV. This CDR3 is built from 15 residues. This CDR3 reads CASSFTGTTKNIQYF. In DNA form, the CDR3 reads TGTGCCAGCAGCTTCACCGGGACGACCAAAAACATTCAGTACTTC.

This clonotype was seen a few times. The chain couples TRBV20-1 to TRBJ2-7, with TRBD1 matching over 10 bases. Trimming at V came to 4 bases and at J to 3 bases, leaving 12 bases not matched to a gene. The CDR3 is 16 residues long. The germline V gene encodes CDR1 DFQATT and CDR2 SNEGSKA (reference sequence). The CDR3 loop reads CSATTRTGGEYYEQYF. CDR3 nucleotide sequence: TGCAGTGCTACGACCCGGACAGGGGGGGAATACTACGAGCAGTACTTC.

This clonotype was detected ten times or more. The chain carries TRBV6-2 or TRBV6-3 and TRBJ1-5; the D is unclear. V was clipped by 0 bases and J by 1 base, with 7 bases between them. Germline lookup yields CDR1 MNHEY and CDR2 SVGEGT. CDR3 length equals 15 residues. The CDR3 sequence is CASSYSTPSNQPQHF. CDR3 in DNA: TGTGCCAGCAGTTACTCAACACCAAGCAATCAGCCCCAGCATTTT.

The chain combines TRBV6-1 with TRBJ1-2; D not resolved. CDR1 is MNHNS and CDR2 is SASEGT in the germline V gene. Trimming left V 4 bases short and J 6 bases short, with 15 bases between. The CDR3 runs to 14 residues. The chain's CDR3 is CASSVYEGRDGYTF. The CDR3 DNA follows: TGTGCCAGCAGTGTATATGAGGGAAGAGATGGCTACACCTTC.

Details on this clonotype: Mismatch with germline at one junction end may stem from a read error. This chain connects TRBV10-3 to TRBJ2-6; 10 positions agree with TRBD1. Per the germline V gene, CDR1 is ENHRY and CDR2 is SYGVKD. The CDR3 covers 16 residues. Here the CDR3 DNA reads TGTGCCATCAGGAGGACAGGGGGAACTGGGGCCAACGCCCTGACTTTC. It is translated as CAIRRTGGTGANALTF.

This chain links TRBV7-9 with TRBJ2-2; possibly TRBD1 or TRBD2 for D (5 bases each). The ends were cut back, 2 bases at V and 3 bases at J, with 25 bases in the middle. The CDR3 runs 20 residues. The V gene's germline CDR1 is SEHNR and CDR2 FQNEAQ (reference sequence). In nucleotides, the CDR3 is TGTGCCAGCAGCTTAATTATATCCCACGGAATACTAGGGGACACCGGGGAGCTGTTTTTT. It codes for CASSLIISHGILGDTGELFF.

This clonotype was observed at least ten times. V is TRBV11-3 and J is TRBJ2-1; 14 positions agree with TRBD2. In germline, CDR1 is SGHNT, CDR2 YENEEA. CDR3 size: 16 residues. J lost 6 bases, V lost 5 bases, and 6 bases had no gene match. The CDR3 region is CASSVTGTSGSNEQFF. CDR3 in DNA: TGTGCCAGCAGCGTGACCGGGACTAGCGGGAGCAATGAGCAGTTCTTC. The full variable domain, its missing parts supplied by reference TRBV11-3 and TRBJ2-1, is EAGVVQSPRYKIIEKKQPVAFWCNPISGHNTLYWYLQNLGQGPELLIRYENEEAVDDSQLPKDRFSAERLKGVDSTLKIQPAELGDSAVYLCASSVTGTSGSNEQFFGPGTRLTVL.

V usage is TRBV12-3 or TRBV12-4 and J usage is TRBJ1-2, with TRBD1 as a possible D gene (5 bases). CDR3 size: 13 residues. Trimming removed 5 bases from V and 4 bases from J, with 11 bases in between. The CDR3 region is CASSDGGVYGYTF. The CDR3 region has the DNA TGTGCCAGCAGTGACGGGGGAGTCTATGGCTACACCTTC.

J is TRBJ2-4 and V is TRBV6-2 or TRBV6-3, with 13 bases identical to TRBD2. The CDR3 sequence is 17 residues long. CDR1 and CDR2 (germline): MNHEY, SVGEGT. With V trimmed by 0 bases and J by 1 base, 0 bases remained unmatched. The DNA for the CDR3 is TGTGCCAGCAGTTACTCGGGACTAGCGGGGGCCAAAAACATTCAGTACTTC. Translated: CASSYSGLAGAKNIQYF.

The chain is built from TRBV15 and TRBJ1-2, with D perhaps matching TRBD1 (6 bases). This CDR3 contains 15 residues. Germline V CDR1 and CDR2: LNHNV, YYDKDF (reference sequence). With 0 bases removed from V and 6 bases from J, the gap between germline ends came to 14 bases. The CDR3 DNA follows: TGTGCCACCAGCAGAGATTTGGAACAGGGACATGGCTACACCTTC. It is translated as CATSRDLEQGHGYTF.

V and J are TRBV4-1 and TRBJ2-4; unclear D gene. Germline CDR1 reads MGHRA; CDR2 reads YSYEKL. CDR3 length: 15 amino acids. V was cut by 1 base and J by 7 bases, with 14 bases left in between. The CDR3 DNA is TGCGCCAGCAGCCAAGTCGGTCTGGTGTTTAACATTCAGTACTTC. This translates into CASSQVGLVFNIQYF.